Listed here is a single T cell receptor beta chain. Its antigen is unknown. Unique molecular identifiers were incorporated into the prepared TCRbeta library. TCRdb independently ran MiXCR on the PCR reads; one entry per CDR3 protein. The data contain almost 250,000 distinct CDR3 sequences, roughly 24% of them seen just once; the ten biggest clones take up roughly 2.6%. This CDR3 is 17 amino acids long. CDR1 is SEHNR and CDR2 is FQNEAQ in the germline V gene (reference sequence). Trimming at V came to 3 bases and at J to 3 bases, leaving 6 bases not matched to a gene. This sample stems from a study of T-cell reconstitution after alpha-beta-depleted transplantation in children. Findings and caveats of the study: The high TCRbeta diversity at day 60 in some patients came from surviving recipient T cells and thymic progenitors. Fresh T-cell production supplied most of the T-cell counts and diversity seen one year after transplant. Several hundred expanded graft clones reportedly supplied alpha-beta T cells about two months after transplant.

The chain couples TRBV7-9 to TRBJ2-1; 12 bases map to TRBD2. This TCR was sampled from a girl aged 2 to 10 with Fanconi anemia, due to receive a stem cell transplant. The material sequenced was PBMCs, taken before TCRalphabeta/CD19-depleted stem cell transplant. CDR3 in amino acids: CASSFYRLAGDYNEQFF. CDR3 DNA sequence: TGTGCCAGCAGCTTCTACCGACTAGCGGGAGACTACAATGAGCAGTTCTTC.